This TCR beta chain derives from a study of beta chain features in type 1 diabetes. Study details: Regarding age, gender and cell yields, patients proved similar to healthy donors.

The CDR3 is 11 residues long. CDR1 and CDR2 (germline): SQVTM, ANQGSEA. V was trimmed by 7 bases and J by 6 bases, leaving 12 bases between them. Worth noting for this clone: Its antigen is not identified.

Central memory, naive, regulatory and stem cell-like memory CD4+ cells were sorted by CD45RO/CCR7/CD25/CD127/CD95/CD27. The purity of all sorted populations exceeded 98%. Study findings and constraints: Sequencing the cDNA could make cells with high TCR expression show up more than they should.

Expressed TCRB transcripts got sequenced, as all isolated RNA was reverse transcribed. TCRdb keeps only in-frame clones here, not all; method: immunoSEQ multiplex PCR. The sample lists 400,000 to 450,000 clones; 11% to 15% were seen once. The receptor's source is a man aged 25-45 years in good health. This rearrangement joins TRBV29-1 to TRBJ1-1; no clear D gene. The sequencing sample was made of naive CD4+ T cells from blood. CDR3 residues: CSGGRGAEAFF. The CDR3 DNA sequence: TGCAGCGGCGGACGGGGAGCTGAAGCTTTCTTT.